This T cell receptor (beta chain) derives from a study of cytomegalovirus exposure and HLA in healthy donors. Study-level background: A data release that came early held about 89 million unique TCRs from HLA-typed donors. Findings and caveats of the study: A previous analysis found most TCR beta V segments productive roughly 87% or roughly 30% of the time.

In this sample, this clone turned up a few times. What it recognizes is unknown. Vbeta (60) and Jbeta (13) primers were used in the PCR. Produced via immunoSEQ multiplex PCR; TCRdb's table is partial and in-frame only. The table lists about 150,000 clones, nearly 80% of them singletons. The CDR3 covers 11 residues. V lost 5 bases, J lost 9 bases, and 4 bases stayed unmatched. Germline V gives CDR1 MNHNY, CDR2 SVGAGI (reference sequence). V and J are TRBV6-6 and TRBJ2-7; 7 nucleotides match TRBD1. This TCR derives from a man in his thirties or forties in good health and CMV-seronegative. The specimen was PBMCs. CDR3 nucleotides: TGTGCCAGCAGTCCCCGGACAGGGCAGTACTTC. Its translation: CASSPRTGQYF.